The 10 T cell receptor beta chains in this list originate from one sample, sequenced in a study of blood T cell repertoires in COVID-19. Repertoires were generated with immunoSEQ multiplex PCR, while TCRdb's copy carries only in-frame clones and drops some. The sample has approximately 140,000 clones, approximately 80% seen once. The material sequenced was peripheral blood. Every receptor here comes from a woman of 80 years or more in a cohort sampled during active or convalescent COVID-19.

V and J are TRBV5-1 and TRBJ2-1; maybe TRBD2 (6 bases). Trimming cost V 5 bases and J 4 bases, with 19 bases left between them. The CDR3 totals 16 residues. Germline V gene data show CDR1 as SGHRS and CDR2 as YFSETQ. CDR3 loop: CASSTISAGTYNEQFF. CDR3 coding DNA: TGCGCCAGCAGTACTATTTCTGCGGGAACTTACAATGAGCAGTTCTTC.

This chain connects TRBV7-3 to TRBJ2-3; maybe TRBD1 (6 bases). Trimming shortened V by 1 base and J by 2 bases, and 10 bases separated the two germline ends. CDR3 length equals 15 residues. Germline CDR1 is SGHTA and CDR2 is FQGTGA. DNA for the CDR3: TGTGCCAGCAGCTTAATGGGACATTCCACAGATACGCAGTATTTT. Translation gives CASSLMGHSTDTQYF.

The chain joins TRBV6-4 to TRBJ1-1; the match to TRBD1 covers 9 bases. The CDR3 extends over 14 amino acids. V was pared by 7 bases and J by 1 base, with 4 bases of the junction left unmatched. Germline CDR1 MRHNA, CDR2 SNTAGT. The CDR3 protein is CASKKGQGNTEAFF. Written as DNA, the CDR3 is TGTGCCAGCAAGAAGGGACAGGGGAACACTGAAGCTTTCTTT.

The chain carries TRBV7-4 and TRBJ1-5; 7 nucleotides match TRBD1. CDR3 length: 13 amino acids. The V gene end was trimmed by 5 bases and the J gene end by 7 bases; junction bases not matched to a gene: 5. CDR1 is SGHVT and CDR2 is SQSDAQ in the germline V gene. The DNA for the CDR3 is TGTGCCAGCAGCCAGACAGGGCCCCAGCCCCAGCATTTT. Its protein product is CASSQTGPQPQHF.

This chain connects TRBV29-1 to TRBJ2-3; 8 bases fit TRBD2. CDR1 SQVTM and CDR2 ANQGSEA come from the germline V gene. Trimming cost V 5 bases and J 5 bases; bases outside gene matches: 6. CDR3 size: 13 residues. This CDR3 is CSVWRGAIDTQYF. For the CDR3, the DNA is TGCAGCGTTTGGCGGGGGGCAATAGATACGCAGTATTTT.

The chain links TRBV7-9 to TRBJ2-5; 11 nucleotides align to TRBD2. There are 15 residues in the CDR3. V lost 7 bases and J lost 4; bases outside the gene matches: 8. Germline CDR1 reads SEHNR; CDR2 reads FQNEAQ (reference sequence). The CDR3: CASNIPGTSGETQYF. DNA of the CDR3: TGTGCCAGCAATATTCCCGGGACTAGCGGAGAGACCCAGTACTTC. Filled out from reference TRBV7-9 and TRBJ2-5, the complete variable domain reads DTGVSQNPRHKITKRGQNVTFRCDPISEHNRLYWYRQTLGQGPEFLTYFQNEAQLEKSRLLSDRFSAERPKGSFSTLEIQRTEQGDSAMYLCASNIPGTSGETQYFGPGTRLLVL.

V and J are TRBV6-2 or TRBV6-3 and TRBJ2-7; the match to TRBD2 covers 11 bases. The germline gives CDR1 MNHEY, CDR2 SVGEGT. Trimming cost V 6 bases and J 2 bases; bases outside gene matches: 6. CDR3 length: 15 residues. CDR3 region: CASSLAGGDTYEQYV. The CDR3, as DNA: TGTGCCAGCAGCCTAGCGGGGGGAGATACCTACGAGCAGTACGTC.

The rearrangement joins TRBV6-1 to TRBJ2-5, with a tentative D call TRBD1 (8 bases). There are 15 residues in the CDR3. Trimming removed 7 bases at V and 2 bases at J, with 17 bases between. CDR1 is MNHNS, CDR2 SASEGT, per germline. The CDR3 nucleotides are TGTGCCAGCACCACAGGGGGAGGGAGTCAAGAGACCCAGTACTTC. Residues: CASTTGGGSQETQYF.

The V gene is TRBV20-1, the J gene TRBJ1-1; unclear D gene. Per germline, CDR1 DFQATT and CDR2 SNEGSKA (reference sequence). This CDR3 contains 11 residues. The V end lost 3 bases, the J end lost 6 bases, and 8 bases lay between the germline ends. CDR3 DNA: TGCAGTGCTAGTTTTCGGGCTGAAGCTTTCTTT. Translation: CSASFRAEAFF.

The CDR3 nucleotides are TGTGCCAGCAGCTTAGTGAGGGACAGGGGAACTGAAGCTTTCTTT. Encoded protein: CASSLVRDRGTEAFF. This rearrangement joins TRBV7-9 to TRBJ1-1; TRBD1 matches at 10 bases. Germline V CDR1 and CDR2: SEHNR, FQNEAQ (reference sequence). The CDR3 length is 15 residues. V lost 1 base, J lost 5 bases, and 4 bases stayed unmatched.